This T cell receptor (beta chain) was documented in a study of brain metastases from non-small cell lung cancer (dated by TCRdb to between 2018 and 2020). Some background on the complete study: The study profiled the immune microenvironment of paired resected primary tumors and brain metastases from non-small-cell lung cancer patients.

This clone has only a few counts. Its antigen is currently not known. There are no base qualities to consult, and no much larger clone falls within one base. The V end loses 1 base and the J end loses 9 bases, and a stretch of 8 bases separates them. The CDR3 contains 12 residues, cysteine and phenylalanine counted. Here the CDR3 DNA is all that survives: 36 bases in frame from base 1. The germline V gene (reference sequence) supplies CDR1 SEHNR and CDR2 FQNEAQ. A cohort of around 40 patients with surgically resected non-small-cell lung cancer, for whom both primary tumor and brain metastasis specimens were available, was included. Library preparation employed the immunoSEQ multiplex PCR assay. Alongside a 770-gene immune expression panel, the team sequenced the T-cell receptor beta chain repertoire. Held by TCRdb, this immuneACCESS table contains in-frame sequences only and omits some clones. Under half of the omission traces to an unresolved V gene where checked; the cause of the rest is unknown. This sample is represented by about 1,500 clones; around 90% of them were singletons. The ten largest clones represent 6% to 7% of the sample.

The sequence links TRBV7-9 to TRBJ2-3; matching of 6 bases hints at TRBD2 as the D gene. Material for sequencing was tumor-adjacent normal tissue. The sequence was obtained from a donor at least 40 years old with non-small cell lung cancer. The DNA reads as follows: TGTGCCAGCAGCTTAGTAGGAGGGACGCAGTATTTT. It translates as CASSLVGGTQYF.